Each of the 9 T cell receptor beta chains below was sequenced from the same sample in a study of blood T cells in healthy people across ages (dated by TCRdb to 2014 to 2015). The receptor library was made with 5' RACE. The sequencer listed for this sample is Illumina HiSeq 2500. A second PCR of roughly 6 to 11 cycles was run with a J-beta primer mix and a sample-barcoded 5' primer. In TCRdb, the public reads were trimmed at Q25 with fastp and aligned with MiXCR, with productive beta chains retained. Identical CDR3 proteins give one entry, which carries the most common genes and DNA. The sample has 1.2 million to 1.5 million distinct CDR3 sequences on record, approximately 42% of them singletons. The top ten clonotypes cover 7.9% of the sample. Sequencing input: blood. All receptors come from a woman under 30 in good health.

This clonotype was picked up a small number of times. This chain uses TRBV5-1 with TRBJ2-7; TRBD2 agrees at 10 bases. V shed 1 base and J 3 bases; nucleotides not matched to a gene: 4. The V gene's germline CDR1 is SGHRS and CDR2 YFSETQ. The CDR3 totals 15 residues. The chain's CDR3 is CASSLLAGEFYEQYF. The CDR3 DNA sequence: TGCGCCAGCAGCTTGCTAGCGGGAGAATTCTACGAGCAGTACTTC.

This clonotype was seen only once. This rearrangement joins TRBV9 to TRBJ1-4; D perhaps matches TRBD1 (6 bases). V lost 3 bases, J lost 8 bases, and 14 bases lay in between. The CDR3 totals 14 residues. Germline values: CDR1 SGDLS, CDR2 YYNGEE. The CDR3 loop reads CASSETGMGEKLFF. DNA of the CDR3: TGTGCCAGCAGCGAAACAGGGATGGGGGAAAAACTGTTTTTT. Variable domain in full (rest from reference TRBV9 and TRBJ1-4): DSGVTQTPKHLITATGQRVTLRCSPRSGDLSVYWYQQSLDQGLQFLIQYYNGEERAKGNILERFSAQQFPDLHSELNLSSLELGDSALYFCASSETGMGEKLFFGSGTQLSVL.

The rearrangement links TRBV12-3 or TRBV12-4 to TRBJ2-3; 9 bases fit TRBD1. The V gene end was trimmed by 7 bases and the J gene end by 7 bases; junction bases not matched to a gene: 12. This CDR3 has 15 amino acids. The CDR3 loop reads CASTAGTGPFNTQYF. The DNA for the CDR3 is TGTGCCAGCACCGCCGGGACAGGGCCCTTCAATACGCAGTATTTT.

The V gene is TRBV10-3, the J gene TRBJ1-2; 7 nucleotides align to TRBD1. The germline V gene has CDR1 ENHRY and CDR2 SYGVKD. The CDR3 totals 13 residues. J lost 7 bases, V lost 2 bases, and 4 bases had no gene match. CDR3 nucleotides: TGTGCCATCAGTGAGACAGGGGTCGGTGGCTACACCTTC. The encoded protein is CAISETGVGGYTF.

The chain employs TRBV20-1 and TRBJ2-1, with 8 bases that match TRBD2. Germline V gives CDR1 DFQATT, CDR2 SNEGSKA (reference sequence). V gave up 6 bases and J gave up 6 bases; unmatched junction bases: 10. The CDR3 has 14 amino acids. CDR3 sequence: CSARWVAGPNEQFF. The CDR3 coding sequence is TGCAGTGCCCGGTGGGTAGCGGGACCCAATGAGCAGTTCTTC.

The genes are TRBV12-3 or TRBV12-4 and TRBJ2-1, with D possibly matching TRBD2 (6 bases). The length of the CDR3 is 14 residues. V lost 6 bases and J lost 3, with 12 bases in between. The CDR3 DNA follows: TGTGCCAGCAGCCCTAGCGCCTTCTACAATGAGCAGTTCTTC. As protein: CASSPSAFYNEQFF.

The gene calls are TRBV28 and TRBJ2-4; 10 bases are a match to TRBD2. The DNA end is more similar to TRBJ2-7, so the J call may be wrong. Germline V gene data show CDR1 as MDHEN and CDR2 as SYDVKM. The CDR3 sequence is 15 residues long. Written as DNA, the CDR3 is TGTGCCAGCAGTCCTCCCGGACTAGCGGCCCGCGAGCAGTACTTC. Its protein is CASSPPGLAAREQYF.

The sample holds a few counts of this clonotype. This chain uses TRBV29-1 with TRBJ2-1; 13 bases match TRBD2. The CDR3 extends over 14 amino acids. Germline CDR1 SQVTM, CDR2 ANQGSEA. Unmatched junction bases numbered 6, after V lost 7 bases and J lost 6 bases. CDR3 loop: CSEGGTSGANEQFF. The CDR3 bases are TGCAGCGAGGGCGGGACTAGCGGGGCCAATGAGCAGTTCTTC.

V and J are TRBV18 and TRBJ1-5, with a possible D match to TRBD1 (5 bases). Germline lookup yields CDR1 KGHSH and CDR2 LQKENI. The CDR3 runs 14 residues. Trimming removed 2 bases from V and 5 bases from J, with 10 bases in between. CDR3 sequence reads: CASSPKGGDQPQHF. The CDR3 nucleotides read TGTGCCAGCTCACCAAAGGGAGGGGATCAGCCCCAGCATTTT.